The 27 T cell receptor beta chains below all came from one sample that was sequenced in a study of beta chain features in type 1 diabetes (dated by TCRdb to the late 2010s). The library came from the immunoSEQ multiplex PCR assay. The High Capacity cDNA Reverse Transcription Kit was used to reverse transcribe all of the isolated RNA, meaning that expressed TCRB transcripts were what got sequenced. What TCRdb holds here is the immuneACCESS table cut down to in-frame rearrangements. Part of the clones is not present; checked against another copy, under half of the missing clones reflect an unresolved V gene, and the others are unexplained. This sample comprises 350,000 to 400,000 clones, roughly 16% of them detected only once. The ten biggest clones cover under 0.02% of the sample. Material for sequencing was naive CD4+ T cells from blood. Interpreted using the paper, the cell subset or site label stands for: true naive CD4+ T cells. Every receptor here comes from a woman in her late teens or twenties in good health.

V and J are TRBV7-9 and TRBJ1-2; a weak D match, TRBD1 (5 bases). V was trimmed by 1 base and J by 6 bases, leaving 12 bases between them. There are 14 residues in the CDR3. Germline assignment: CDR1 SEHNR and CDR2 FQNEAQ (reference sequence). The CDR3 DNA reads TGTGCCAGCAGCTTAGAGTCCACAGGCGATGGCTACACCTTC. Its translation: CASSLESTGDGYTF.

In this sample, this clone turned up a few times. The chain carries TRBV19 and TRBJ2-1; 15 bases fit TRBD2. Per germline, CDR1 LNHDA and CDR2 SQIVND (reference sequence). This CDR3 has 15 amino acids. The V segment lost 5 bases and the J segment 8 bases; nucleotides outside the gene matches: 4. The CDR3 DNA follows: TGTGCCAGTAGTGCCGGGACTAGCGGGAGGTATGAGCAGTTCTTC. Amino acid sequence: CASSAGTSGRYEQFF.

The chain uses TRBV15 and TRBJ2-5; 13 nucleotides align to TRBD2. The CDR3 spans 15 residues. Trimming took 5 bases from V and 4 from J; bases not matched to a gene: 4. CDR1 and CDR2 from the germline V gene are LNHNV and YYDKDF (reference sequence). The CDR3 region has the DNA TGTGCCACCAGCTCCAGGACTAGCGGGAGAGAGACCCAGTACTTC. The encoded protein is CATSSRTSGRETQYF.

V is TRBV5-1 and J is TRBJ2-5; D is uncertain. The germline V gene encodes CDR1 SGHRS and CDR2 YFSETQ. The CDR3 runs 11 residues. Trimming removed 6 bases at V and 3 bases at J, with 6 bases between. The CDR3: CASTIEETQYF. As DNA, the CDR3 is TGCGCCAGCACCATTGAAGAGACCCAGTACTTC. Together with reference TRBV5-1 and TRBJ2-5, the CDR3 gives the full variable domain: KAGVTQTPRYLIKTRGQQVTLSCSPISGHRSVSWYQQTPGQGLQFLFEYFSETQRNKGNFPGRFSGRQFSNSRSEMNVSTLELGDSALYLCASTIEETQYFGPGTRLLVL.

This clone was seen more than once but under ten times. V and J are TRBV6-5 and TRBJ2-3; 7 bases fit TRBD2. The length of the CDR3 is 15 residues. J lost 5 bases, V lost 3 bases, and 8 bases had no gene match. CDR1 and CDR2 (germline): MNHEY, SVGAGI. The CDR3 reads CASSYGGGLRDTQYF. The CDR3 nucleotides are TGTGCCAGCAGTTATGGGGGAGGGCTTAGAGATACGCAGTATTTT.

J is TRBJ1-1 and V is TRBV6-5; D is unclear. The V end lost 8 bases, the J end lost 4 bases, and 17 bases lay between the germline ends. CDR3 length: 14 amino acids. The germline CDR1 and CDR2 sequences are MNHEY and SVGAGI. The CDR3 DNA follows: TGTGCCAGCCTGCAGGCCCGGTCCGGCACTGAAGCTTTCTTT. The encoded protein is CASLQARSGTEAFF.

The chain is built from TRBV28 and TRBJ2-1, with a tentative D call TRBD2 (5 bases). The V and J ends lost 8 bases and 4 bases respectively, with 12 bases between them. CDR3 length: 13 amino acids. Germline V gene data show CDR1 as MDHEN and CDR2 as SYDVKM. CDR3 in DNA: TGTGCCAGCGGGAGTACCCGGTACAATGAGCAGTTCTTC. Its protein product is CASGSTRYNEQFF.

This chain uses TRBV4-2 with TRBJ1-2, with D possibly TRBD1 on 5 matching bases. The CDR3 spans 15 residues. Germline CDR1 reads LGHNA; CDR2 reads YNFKEQ. Deletions cut 2 bases from V and 1 base from J, with 11 bases between. The CDR3 nucleotides read TGTGCCAGCAGCCAATCCCCGGGACTTAACTATGGCTACACCTTC. Translated: CASSQSPGLNYGYTF.

V and J are TRBV7-9 and TRBJ1-5; 8 bases are shared with TRBD1. V lost 3 bases and J lost 7; bases outside the gene matches: 5. The CDR3 sequence is 14 residues long. Germline V gene lookup returns CDR1 SEHNR and CDR2 FQNEAQ (reference sequence). For the CDR3, the DNA is TGTGCCAGCAGCTTGCAGGGGGCTTGGCAGCCCCAGCATTTT. Protein sequence: CASSLQGAWQPQHF.

The V call is TRBV9, the J call TRBJ1-1, with D unresolved. Germline V gene lookup returns CDR1 SGDLS and CDR2 YYNGEE. Deletions cut 9 bases from V and 0 bases from J, with 9 bases between. The CDR3 is 12 amino acids. CDR3 DNA sequence: TGTGCCACCTCCCAGGTGAACACTGAAGCTTTCTTT. Protein product: CATSQVNTEAFF.

This clone has more than one count but fewer than ten. The chain links TRBV29-1 to TRBJ2-3, with D possibly being TRBD1 (6 bases). Germline V lookup: CDR1 SQVTM, CDR2 ANQGSEA. The V end was cut by 4 bases, the J end by 2 bases, with 10 bases between. The CDR3 has 13 residues. For the CDR3, the DNA is TGCAGCGTTGGTCACAGGGCCACAGATACGCAGTATTTT. Amino acids: CSVGHRATDTQYF.

The chain has TRBV12-5 and TRBJ2-3, with TRBD1 as a possible D gene (5 bases). The CDR3 sequence is 12 residues long. Germline assignment: CDR1 LGHNT and CDR2 FRNRAP. V lost 3 bases to trimming and J lost 6 bases, with 7 bases between them. This CDR3 reads CASGFKGDTQYF. In DNA, the CDR3 is TGTGCTAGTGGTTTCAAGGGGGATACGCAGTATTTT. Combining the CDR3 with reference TRBV12-5 and TRBJ2-3 gives the whole variable domain DARVTQTPRHKVTEMGQEVTMRCQPILGHNTVFWYRQTMMQGLELLAYFRNRAPLDDSGMPKDRFSAEMPDATLATLKIQPSEPRDSAVYFCASGFKGDTQYFGPGTRLTVL.

This clone was detected only once. The chain recombines TRBV6-6 with TRBJ2-3, with TRBD1 matching over 8 bases. The V gene end was trimmed by 5 bases and the J gene end by 3 bases; junction bases not matched to a gene: 4. The CDR3 runs to 14 residues. The germline V gene has CDR1 MNHNY and CDR2 SVGAGI (reference sequence). CDR3 in amino acids: CASSKTGDTDTQYF. CDR3 nucleotides: TGTGCCAGCAGTAAGACAGGGGATACAGATACGCAGTATTTT.

The V and J genes are TRBV28 and TRBJ2-5, with 8 nucleotides matching TRBD1. Per germline, CDR1 MDHEN and CDR2 SYDVKM. V dropped 5 bases and J dropped 4; count of bases not matched to a gene: 6. The CDR3 runs 14 residues. In DNA, the CDR3 is TGTGCCAGCAGTCCCGGACAGGGTGGAGAGACCCAGTACTTC. Encoded protein: CASSPGQGGETQYF.

The gene calls are TRBV15 and TRBJ2-7; D gene uncertain. The CDR3 extends over 13 amino acids. Trimming removed 0 bases from V and 0 bases from J, with 3 bases in between. Germline V gene sequence: CDR1 LNHNV, CDR2 YYDKDF (reference sequence). In nucleotides, the CDR3 is TGTGCCACCAGCAGAGAATACTCCTACGAGCAGTACTTC. Its translation: CATSREYSYEQYF.

The chain uses TRBV18 and TRBJ2-1; TRBD2 is a possible D gene (5 bases). The CDR3 is 13 residues long. CDR1 and CDR2 (germline): KGHSH, LQKENI. V lost 3 bases to trimming and J lost 7 bases, with 10 bases between them. In DNA, the CDR3 is TGTGCCAGCTCACCCTCACTAGAGAATGAGCAGTTCTTC. This translates into CASSPSLENEQFF.

This clone was detected a few times. Written as DNA, the CDR3 is TGTGCCAGCTTCGCAAGGAGGGGACTAGCTTCCTACGAGCAGTACTTC. Its translation is CASFARRGLASYEQYF. The chain combines TRBV6-6 with TRBJ2-7; 9 bases align to TRBD2. The germline gives CDR1 MNHNY, CDR2 SVGAGI (reference sequence). The CDR3 is 16 residues long. With V trimmed by 8 bases and J by 1 base, 12 bases remained unmatched.

This chain uses TRBV9 with TRBJ2-7, with 11 bases that match TRBD2. V gave up 4 bases and J gave up 5 bases; unmatched junction bases: 14. The V gene's germline CDR1 is SGDLS and CDR2 YYNGEE. The CDR3 has 17 amino acids. This CDR3 reads CASSSRGGLAGGHEQYF. For the CDR3, the DNA is TGTGCCAGCAGCTCCAGAGGTGGGCTAGCGGGAGGCCACGAGCAGTACTTC.

This clone was observed a handful of times. The chain employs TRBV28 and TRBJ1-2; 8 bases line up with TRBD1. This CDR3 comprises 14 residues. After removal of 6 bases from V and 7 bases from J, the junction contained 10 bases not matched to a gene. Germline lookup yields CDR1 MDHEN and CDR2 SYDVKM. CDR3 DNA sequence: TGTGCCAGCAGGCCAGGACAGGGAGTTAGTGGCTACACCTTC. This gives the protein CASRPGQGVSGYTF.

CDR3: CASSVVPSGSSEQFF. CDR3 bases: TGTGCCAGCAGCGTAGTCCCTAGCGGGAGTAGTGAGCAGTTCTTC. The chain has TRBV9 and TRBJ2-1, with 10 bases identical to TRBD2. V lost 0 bases to trimming and J lost 9 bases; unmatched junction nucleotides: 6. The germline CDR1 and CDR2 sequences are SGDLS and YYNGEE. The CDR3 length is 15 residues.

The sample holds a few counts of this clone. The sample has other DNA sequences that encode this CDR3 too. The chain uses TRBV11-2 and TRBJ2-3, with TRBD2 matching over 11 bases. Germline V gene data show CDR1 as SGHAT and CDR2 as FQNNGV. V shed 1 base, J shed 3 bases, and the junction held 0 bases outside the gene matches. CDR3 size: 15 residues. The CDR3 DNA is TGTGCCAGCAGCTTAGTAGCGGGAGGGACAGATACGCAGTATTTT. Its protein is CASSLVAGGTDTQYF.

The table lists this clone with a few counts. This chain connects TRBV20-1 to TRBJ2-7; TRBD2 matches at 7 bases. The CDR3 contains 11 residues. V lost 5 bases, J lost 3 bases, and 1 base stayed unmatched. The germline CDR1 and CDR2 sequences are DFQATT and SNEGSKA (reference sequence). CDR3 in amino acids: CSAGEGYEQYF. CDR3 DNA: TGCAGTGCTGGGGAGGGCTACGAGCAGTACTTC.

This clone was observed a handful of times. The genes are TRBV5-4 and TRBJ1-2, with D possibly matching TRBD1 (5 bases). The ends were cut back, 3 bases at V and 4 bases at J, with 13 bases in the middle. Germline V lookup: CDR1 SGHNT, CDR2 YYREEE (reference sequence). The CDR3 sequence is 14 residues long. The CDR3 DNA reads TGTGCCAGCAGCTGGGGGGAGCGGACCTATGGCTACACCTTC. Its protein product is CASSWGERTYGYTF.

This chain uses TRBV6-5 with TRBJ2-1; TRBD1 might be the D (5 bases). The CDR3 length is 13 residues. Between the trimmed V and J ends, which lost 8 bases and 2 bases, there was a span of 10 bases. The germline V gene encodes CDR1 MNHEY and CDR2 SVGAGI. DNA of the CDR3: TGTGCCAGCGGCAGGGCCCCCTACAATGAGCAGTTCTTC. It yields the protein CASGRAPYNEQFF.

The table lists this clone with a few counts. This chain joins TRBV2 and TRBJ2-4; 9 nucleotides agree with TRBD1. The CDR3 has 13 amino acids. Germline V CDR1 and CDR2: SNHLY, FYNNEI. The V gene end was trimmed by 6 bases and the J gene end by 12 bases; junction bases not matched to a gene: 9. Here the CDR3 DNA reads TGTGCCAGCAGACCGGGACAGGGATTCCCTCAGTACTTC. Amino acids: CASRPGQGFPQYF.

The chain is built from TRBV30 and TRBJ1-1; D is perhaps TRBD1 (5 bases). CDR1 is GTSNPN and CDR2 is SVGIG in the germline V gene (reference sequence). The CDR3 sequence is 13 residues long. The V end lost 1 base, the J end lost 4 bases, and 10 bases lay between the germline ends. The CDR3 DNA reads as TGTGCCTGGAGTGACCGGAGGGGCACTGAAGCTTTCTTT. It codes for CAWSDRRGTEAFF.

This clone was counted between two and nine times. This sequence joins TRBV30 and TRBJ2-7, with 8 bases aligning to TRBD1. The CDR3 is 14 residues long. The J segment lost 0 bases and the V segment lost 4 bases, leaving 5 bases of the junction unmatched. The germline CDR1 and CDR2 sequences are GTSNPN and SVGIG (reference sequence). CDR3 in amino acids: CAWINRGFSYEQYF. The CDR3 bases are TGTGCCTGGATTAACAGGGGGTTCTCCTACGAGCAGTACTTC. Full variable domain (rest looked up from reference TRBV30 and TRBJ2-7): SQTIHQWPATLVQPVGSPLSLECTVEGTSNPNLYWYRQAAGRGLQLLFYSVGIGQISSEVPQNLSASRPQDRQFILSSKKLLLSDSGFYLCAWINRGFSYEQYFGPGTRLTVT.